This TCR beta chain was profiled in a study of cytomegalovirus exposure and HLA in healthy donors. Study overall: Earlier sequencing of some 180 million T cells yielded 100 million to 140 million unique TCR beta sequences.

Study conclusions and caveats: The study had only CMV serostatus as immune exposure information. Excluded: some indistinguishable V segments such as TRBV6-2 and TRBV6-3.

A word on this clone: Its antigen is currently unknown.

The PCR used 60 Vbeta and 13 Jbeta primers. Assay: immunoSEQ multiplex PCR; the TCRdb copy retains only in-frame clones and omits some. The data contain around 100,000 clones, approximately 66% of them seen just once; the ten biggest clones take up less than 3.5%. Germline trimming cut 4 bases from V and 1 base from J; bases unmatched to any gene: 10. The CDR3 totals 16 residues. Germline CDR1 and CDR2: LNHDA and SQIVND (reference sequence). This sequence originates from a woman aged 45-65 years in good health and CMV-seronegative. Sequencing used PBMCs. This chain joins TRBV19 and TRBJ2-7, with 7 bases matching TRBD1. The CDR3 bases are TGTGCCAGTAGTAGCCGAGCAGAGACAGGGTCCTACGAGCAGTACTTC. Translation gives CASSSRAETGSYEQYF.